This TCR beta chain was sequenced for a study of blood T cell repertoires in COVID-19. Study at large: The study drew acute and convalescent COVID-19 samples from the United States, Italy and Spain. PBMCs, B-cell-depleted T cells, or T cells were the source of the cDNA or gDNA that made up the material.

Per the original data handling: Nucleated cell number was recorded as an estimate derived from reference gene primer amplification. Measured with immunoSEQ multiplex PCR; TCRdb has only the in-frame clones, and not every one. D and trimming come from the DNA, and the V and J calls and clone size come from that table. The sample holds approximately 12,000 clones, 82% seen once. This CDR3 comprises 13 residues. The ends were cut back, 8 bases at V and 7 bases at J, with 14 bases in the middle. The germline V gene has CDR1 MNHEY and CDR2 SVGAGI. This sequence joins TRBV6-5 and TRBJ1-4, with D possibly TRBD1 on 6 matching bases. The receptor comes from a woman aged 55 to 70 with acute or convalescent COVID-19. Sequenced sample: peripheral blood. The CDR3 DNA is TGTGCCAGCTCAGGGGCGAGGATTGAAAAACTGTTTTTT. Residues: CASSGARIEKLFF.